These 2 T cell receptor beta chains originate from one sample sequenced in a study of blood T cell repertoires in COVID-19. The data were produced by immunoSEQ multiplex PCR, yet TCRdb's version contains in-frame clones alone and is incomplete. Among around 230,000 clones, 65% to 85% were seen once, and the ten largest hold about 8%. The specimen was peripheral blood. The receptors were sampled from a woman aged 80 or older with acute or convalescent COVID-19.

This chain uses TRBV9 with TRBJ2-2, with TRBD2 matching over 7 bases. This CDR3 is built from 15 residues. Trimming removed 7 bases from V and 3 bases from J; junction bases left unmatched: 9. Germline CDR1 SGDLS, CDR2 YYNGEE. CDR3 in DNA: TGTGCCAGCTCCCTGGCGGGAGCGTACACCGGGGAGCTGTTTTTT. Translation: CASSLAGAYTGELFF.

This clone was detected a few times. The gene calls are TRBV28 and TRBJ1-4; 7 bases are a match to TRBD1. Germline V CDR1 and CDR2: MDHEN, SYDVKM. V dropped 6 bases and J dropped 1; count of bases not matched to a gene: 14. This CDR3 region has 18 residues. CDR3 loop: CASRGTGVEFKTNEKLFF. CDR3 DNA sequence: TGTGCCAGCAGGGGTACAGGGGTGGAGTTCAAAACTAATGAAAAACTGTTTTTT.